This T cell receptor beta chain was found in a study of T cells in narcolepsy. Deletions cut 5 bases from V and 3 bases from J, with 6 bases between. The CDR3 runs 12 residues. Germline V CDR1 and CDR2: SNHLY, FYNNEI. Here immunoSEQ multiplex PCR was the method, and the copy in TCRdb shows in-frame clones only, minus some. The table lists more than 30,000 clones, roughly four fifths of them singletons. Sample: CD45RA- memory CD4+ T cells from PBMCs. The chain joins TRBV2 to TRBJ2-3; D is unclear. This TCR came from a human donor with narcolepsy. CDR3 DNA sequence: TGTGCCAGCAGTACGGAAACAGATACGCAGTATTTT. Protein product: CASSTETDTQYF.